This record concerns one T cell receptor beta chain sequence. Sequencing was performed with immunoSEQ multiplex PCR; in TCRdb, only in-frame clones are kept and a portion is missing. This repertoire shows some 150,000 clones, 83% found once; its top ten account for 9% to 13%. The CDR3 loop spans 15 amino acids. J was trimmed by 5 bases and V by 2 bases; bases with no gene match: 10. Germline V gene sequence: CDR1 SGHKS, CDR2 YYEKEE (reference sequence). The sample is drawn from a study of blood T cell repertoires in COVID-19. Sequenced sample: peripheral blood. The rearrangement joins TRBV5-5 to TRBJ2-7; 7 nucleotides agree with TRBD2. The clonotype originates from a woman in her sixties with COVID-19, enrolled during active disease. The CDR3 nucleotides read TGTGCCAGCAGCTTTCAAGTGGGGGGAGGGAACGAGCAGTACTTC. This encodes CASSFQVGGGNEQYF. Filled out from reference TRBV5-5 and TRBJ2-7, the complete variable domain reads DAGVTQSPTHLIKTRGQQVTLRCSPISGHKSVSWYQQVLGQGPQFIFQYYEKEERGRGNFPDRFSARQFPNYSSELNVNALLLGDSALYLCASSFQVGGGNEQYFGPGTRLTVT.